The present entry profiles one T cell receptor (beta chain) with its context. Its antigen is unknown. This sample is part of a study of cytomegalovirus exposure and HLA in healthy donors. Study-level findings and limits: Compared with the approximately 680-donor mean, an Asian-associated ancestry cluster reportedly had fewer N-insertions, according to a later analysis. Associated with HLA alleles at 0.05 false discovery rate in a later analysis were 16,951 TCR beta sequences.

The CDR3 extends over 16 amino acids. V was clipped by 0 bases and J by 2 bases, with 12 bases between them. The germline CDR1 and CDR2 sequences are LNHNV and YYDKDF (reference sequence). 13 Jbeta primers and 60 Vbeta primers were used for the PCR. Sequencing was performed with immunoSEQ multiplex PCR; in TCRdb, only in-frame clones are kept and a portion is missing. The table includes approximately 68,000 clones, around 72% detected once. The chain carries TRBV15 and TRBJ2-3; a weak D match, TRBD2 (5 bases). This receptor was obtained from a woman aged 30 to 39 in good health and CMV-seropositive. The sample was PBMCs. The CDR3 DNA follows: TGTGCCACCAGCAGAGATAAGTCGCGGGTCACAGATACGCAGTATTTT. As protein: CATSRDKSRVTDTQYF.